This TCR beta chain was recovered during a study of cytomegalovirus exposure and HLA in healthy donors. Background on the study: Among the approximately 430 donors who were genotyped, about 80% fell in the genetic ancestry cluster that is associated with self-reported Caucasian donors.

V was clipped by 0 bases and J by 7 bases; unmatched bases: 9. Looked up from germline, CDR1 is MNHEY and CDR2 is SMNVEV (reference sequence). This CDR3 is built from 18 residues. Primers for the PCR totalled 60 Vbeta and 13 Jbeta. Produced via immunoSEQ multiplex PCR; TCRdb's table is partial and in-frame only. Its clone listing holds under 200,000 clones. The specimen sequenced was PBMCs. The sequence derives from a man under 40 in good health and CMV-seronegative. The chain has TRBV27 and TRBJ2-2, with 12 bases lining up with TRBD1. The CDR3 loop is CASSLSSGQGAPGGELFF. The CDR3 DNA reads as TGTGCCAGCAGTTTATCCTCGGGACAGGGGGCTCCCGGCGGGGAGCTGTTTTTT.